A selection of T cell receptor beta chains follows, all from one sample in a study of CD8 T cells in Susac syndrome. TCRdb ran MiXCR on the immunoSEQ multiplex PCR reads and lists one entry per CDR3 protein. This sample has roughly 75,000 distinct CDR3 sequences, with 85% to 95% found just once. The sample comprised CD4+ T cells from PBMCs. The source is a human donor with Susac syndrome. Each CDR3 is given with its conserved first and last residue. D genes are given only for firm matches. Expanded clones get a size class; other rows say once, few or many, or leave the size out.

TRBJ2-1 TRBV18 . . CASSVTDNEQFF TGTGCCAGCTCCGTCACTGACAATGAGCAGTTCTTC
TRBJ2-3 TRBV2 . . CASSQELGDTQYF TGTGCCAGCAGTCAGGAACTCGGGGATACGCAGTATTTT
TRBJ1-1 TRBV19 . . CASRSTWQELDTFF TGTGCCAGTAGATCCACATGGCAGGAACTTGACACCTTCTTT
TRBJ1-5 TRBV7-2 . . CASSLVAQSINQPQHF TGTGCCAGCAGCTTAGTGGCCCAGTCTATCAATCAGCCCCAGCATTTT
TRBJ1-1 TRBV30 . . CACRGQALVGAFF TGTGCCTGTCGTGGACAAGCCTTGGTCGGGGCTTTCTTT
TRBJ1-1 TRBV5-1 . TRBD1 CASLTGSLNTEAFF TGCGCCAGCCTGACAGGGAGCCTGAACACTGAAGCTTTCTTT
TRBJ2-7 TRBV14 . TRBD1 CASKSTGGYEQYF TGTGCCAGCAAGAGTACAGGGGGCTACGAGCAGTACTTC
TRBJ1-4 TRBV7-6 . . CASSLEARRNEKLFF TGTGCCAGCAGCTTAGAGGCAAGAAGAAATGAAAAACTGTTTTTT
TRBJ2-5 TRBV20-1 . . CSAREIAGQETQYF TGCAGTGCTAGAGAGATTGCAGGTCAAGAGACCCAGTACTTC
TRBJ2-2 TRBV7-2 . . CASSLALGNTGELFF TGTGCCAGCAGCTTAGCGCTCGGGAACACCGGGGAGCTGTTTTTT
TRBJ2-5 TRBV4-1 . TRBD2 CASSQDSGLAGQETQYF TGCGCCAGCAGCCAAGATTCTGGGCTAGCGGGGCAAGAGACCCAGTACTTC
TRBJ2-3 TRBV5-1 . . CASSLWRGAGGTDTQYF TGCGCCAGCAGCTTGTGGCGAGGGGCCGGGGGCACAGATACGCAGTATTTT
TRBJ1-4 TRBV5-6 . TRBD1 CASRPQGGWEKLFF TGTGCCAGCAGGCCCCAGGGGGGATGGGAAAAACTGTTTTTT
TRBJ1-2 TRBV2 . . CASSEQHPSFYGYTF TGTGCCAGCAGTGAGCAGCACCCTAGTTTCTATGGCTACACCTTC
TRBJ2-6 TRBV5-1 . . CASSLAWSSGANVLTF TGCGCCAGCAGCTTGGCCTGGAGCTCTGGGGCCAACGTCCTGACTTTC
TRBJ1-6 TRBV15 . TRBD1 CATSSGQGAGSPLHF TGTGCCACCAGCAGTGGACAGGGCGCCGGGTCACCCCTCCACTTT
TRBJ1-1 TRBV20-1 . . CSAPGGGMNTEAFF TGCAGTGCTCCGGGGGGAGGCATGAACACTGAAGCTTTCTTT
TRBJ2-5 TRBV20-1 . TRBD2 CILSGGGAVETQYF TGCATCCTATCTGGCGGGGGGGCAGTCGAGACCCAGTACTTC
TRBJ2-6 TRBV7-9 . . CASSLPLFGANVLTF TGTGCCAGCAGCTTACCCCTCTTTGGGGCCAACGTCCTGACTTTC
TRBJ2-7 TRBV18 few . CASSPNEGGEQYF TGTGCCAGCTCACCCAACGAGGGGGGCGAGCAGTACTTC
TRBJ1-2 TRBV6-1 . . CASSHGVGGGYTF TGTGCCAGCAGCCACGGGGTTGGAGGCGGCTACACCTTC
TRBJ1-6 TRBV27 . TRBD1 CASRPAGTDYSPLHF TGTGCCAGCAGACCCGCCGGGACAGACTATTCACCCCTCCACTTT
TRBJ1-6 TRBV14 . . CASSPQGYNSPLHF TGTGCCAGCAGCCCCCAGGGATATAATTCACCCCTCCACTTT
TRBJ2-1 TRBV29-1 few . CSVEKGRAYNEQFF TGCAGCGTTGAAAAGGGTCGCGCCTACAATGAGCAGTTCTTC
TRBJ2-1 TRBV7-2 . TRBD1 CASRADRGVWNEQFF TGTGCCAGCCGAGCGGACAGGGGTGTTTGGAATGAGCAGTTCTTC
TRBJ2-1 TRBV11-2 . TRBD2 CASSFGLAGGLEQFF TGTGCCAGCAGCTTTGGACTAGCGGGGGGCCTTGAGCAGTTCTTC
TRBJ2-6 TRBV7-9 . TRBD1 CASSPRDRGSFSGANVLTF TGTGCCAGCAGCCCGCGGGACAGGGGGTCGTTTAGCGGGGCCAACGTCCTGACTTTC
TRBJ2-7 TRBV30 . . CAWSVGLGRENEQYF TGTGCCTGGAGTGTAGGATTGGGTAGGGAAAACGAGCAGTACTTC
TRBJ1-1 TRBV28 . . CASSLTTEAFF TGTGCCAGCAGTTTGACCACTGAAGCTTTCTTT
TRBJ2-1 TRBV24-1 . . CATGGTGSYNEQFF TGTGCCACCGGAGGGACCGGCTCCTACAATGAGCAGTTCTTC
TRBJ2-5 TRBV27 . TRBD1 CASRGTGEQETQYF TGTGCCAGCAGGGGGACAGGGGAGCAAGAGACCCAGTACTTC
TRBJ2-5 TRBV10-3 . TRBD1 CAISGDRGSETQYF TGTGCCATCAGTGGGGACAGGGGGTCGGAGACCCAGTACTTC
TRBJ2-3 TRBV12-3/TRBV12-4 once . CASSYSGTDTQYF TGTGCCAGCAGCTACTCCGGCACAGATACGCAGTATTTT
TRBJ2-7 TRBV20-1 . . CSARDRAYEQYF TGCAGTGCTAGGGACAGAGCCTACGAGCAGTACTTC
TRBJ1-1 TRBV30 . . CAWSANGNTEAFF TGTGCCTGGAGCGCCAATGGGAACACTGAAGCTTTCTTT
TRBJ1-4 TRBV6-5 . . CASGDFPTNEKLFF TGTGCCAGCGGAGACTTCCCCACTAATGAAAAACTGTTTTTT
TRBJ1-1 TRBV29-1 . . CSVEAGGSAFF TGCAGCGTTGAAGCGGGGGGGTCTGCTTTCTTT
TRBJ1-2 TRBV11-2 . . CASSSRGSGYGYTF TGTGCCAGCAGCTCGAGGGGCTCCGGCTATGGCTACACCTTC
TRBJ2-1 TRBV10-3 . TRBD1 CAIRGGQGSGNEQFF TGTGCCATCAGGGGAGGACAGGGCTCGGGAAATGAGCAGTTCTTC
TRBJ1-6 TRBV20-1 . TRBD1 CSARSTGELASPLHF TGCAGTGCTAGATCGACAGGGGAGCTCGCTTCACCCCTCCACTTT
TRBJ2-7 TRBV5-1 . . CASSLGRGEQYF TGCGCCAGCAGCTTGGGGCGGGGAGAGCAGTACTTC
TRBJ2-3 TRBV7-9 . . CASSSSWGAHITDTQYF TGTGCCAGCAGCTCTTCGTGGGGGGCGCATATAACAGATACGCAGTATTTT
TRBJ2-7 TRBV11-2 . . CASSLVETASYEQYF TGTGCCAGCAGCTTAGTAGAGACAGCTTCCTACGAGCAGTACTTC
TRBJ2-7 TRBV28 . TRBD1 CASSLWPETGASEQYF TGTGCCAGCAGTTTATGGCCAGAGACAGGGGCCTCCGAGCAGTACTTC
TRBJ2-7 TRBV28 once TRBD2 CASSPPYSGGSYEQYF TGTGCCAGCAGCCCACCGTATAGCGGGGGTTCCTACGAGCAGTACTTC
TRBJ2-1 TRBV12-3/TRBV12-4 . TRBD1 CASSTGQGRFNEQFF TGTGCCAGCAGTACCGGACAGGGACGGTTCAATGAGCAGTTCTTC
TRBJ2-2 TRBV7-2 . . CASSSWGVTTGELFF TGTGCCAGCAGCTCATGGGGGGTAACCACCGGGGAGCTGTTTTTT
TRBJ2-1 TRBV4-2 . TRBD2 CASSQASGGSAYNEQFF TGTGCCAGCAGCCAAGCGAGCGGGGGGTCTGCCTACAATGAGCAGTTCTTC
TRBJ2-3 TRBV7-3 . . CASSLSRGNTDTQYF TGTGCCAGCAGCTTAAGCCGGGGAAACACAGATACGCAGTATTTT
TRBJ1-2 TRBV30 . . CAWTPAYYGYTF TGTGCCTGGACGCCGGCTTACTATGGCTACACCTTC